This is a list of T cell receptor beta chains from one sample in a study of T cell clones after liver transplantation. The table came from immunoSEQ multiplex PCR; TCRdb's copy has only in-frame clones and leaves some out. This sample yields around 110,000 clones, of which 90% are seen a single time; approximately 0.84% belongs to the top ten. Sequenced material: CD4+ T cells from blood, taken 12 months after liver transplant. These receptors all stem from a human patient who received a liver transplant. Certain T cells may be donor cells from the graft. Each CDR3 is given with its conserved first and last residue. The D gene is left open where the match is weak. Only part of the rows carry a size: once, few, many, or a class if the clone is expanded.

TRBV6-6	TRBD1	TRBJ2-7	-	CASSQPGQGTYEQYF	TGTGCCAGCAGCCAACCGGGACAGGGGACTTACGAGCAGTACTTC
TRBV2	-	TRBJ2-1	-	CASRPDYAGNNEQFF	TGTGCCAGCAGACCGGACTACGCGGGGAACAATGAGCAGTTCTTC
TRBV14	-	TRBJ2-3	-	CASSPRSGSTDTQYF	TGTGCCAGCAGCCCGCGGTCGGGTAGCACAGATACGCAGTATTTT
TRBV5-4	-	TRBJ2-3	-	CASSSRDSTDTQYF	TGTGCCAGCAGCTCCCGGGACTCAACAGATACGCAGTATTTT
TRBV19	-	TRBJ2-1	-	CASSALGVEQFF	TGTGCCAGTAGTGCTCTGGGTGTTGAGCAGTTCTTC
TRBV29-1	TRBD1	TRBJ2-7	few	CSVVTGGMGEQYF	TGCAGCGTTGTGACAGGGGGAATGGGCGAGCAGTACTTC
TRBV6-1	-	TRBJ1-3	-	CASSVDNLSGNTIYF	TGTGCCAGCAGTGTGGACAACCTCTCTGGAAACACCATATATTTT
TRBV5-1	-	TRBJ1-1	-	CASSLRRDTEAFF	TGCGCCAGCAGCTTGAGGAGGGACACTGAAGCTTTCTTT
TRBV5-5	-	TRBJ2-1	-	CASSFLTSYNEQFF	TGTGCCAGCAGCTTCCTGACTAGTTACAATGAGCAGTTCTTC
TRBV29-1	-	TRBJ1-2	-	CSVEVGWPGGTGYTF	TGCAGCGTTGAAGTAGGCTGGCCCGGGGGGACTGGCTACACCTTC
TRBV7-8	-	TRBJ2-4	-	CASSLDRRVNIQYF	TGTGCCAGCAGCTTAGATAGGCGGGTAAACATTCAGTACTTC
TRBV29-1	-	TRBJ2-3	-	CSVGTSSTDTQYF	TGCAGCGTGGGTACTAGCAGCACAGATACGCAGTATTTT
TRBV29-1	-	TRBJ2-5	-	CSVGVGAGETQYF	TGCAGCGTTGGCGTGGGGGCAGGAGAGACCCAGTACTTC
TRBV15	-	TRBJ2-1	-	CATSRENPRNNEQFF	TGTGCCACCAGCAGAGAAAACCCCAGAAACAATGAGCAGTTCTTC
TRBV4-1	TRBD2	TRBJ2-5	-	CASSQELAGAFRTQYF	TGCGCCAGCAGCCAAGAATTAGCGGGAGCGTTCCGGACCCAGTACTTC
TRBV28	TRBD1	TRBJ2-3	-	CASSRQGAATDTQYF	TGTGCCAGCAGTCGACAGGGTGCGGCCACAGATACGCAGTATTTT
TRBV28	-	TRBJ1-2	-	CASSFGRARGYTF	TGTGCCAGCAGTTTCGGCAGGGCTCGTGGCTACACCTTC
TRBV25-1	TRBD1	TRBJ1-2	-	CASKGDRGNYGYTF	TGTGCCAGCAAGGGGGACAGGGGAAACTATGGCTACACCTTC
TRBV6-1	-	TRBJ1-5	-	CASSQAQPQHF	TGTGCCAGCAGTCAGGCTCAGCCCCAGCATTTT
TRBV6-1	TRBD1	TRBJ1-2	-	CASSDPGGYYGYTF	TGTGCCAGCAGTGACCCAGGGGGCTACTATGGCTACACCTTC
TRBV9	TRBD2	TRBJ2-7	-	CASSVGVSGREQYF	TGTGCCAGCAGCGTAGGGGTTAGCGGGAGGGAGCAGTACTTC
TRBV5-1	-	TRBJ2-1	-	CASSLAASSDYNEQFF	TGCGCCAGCAGCTTGGCCGCTAGCTCCGACTACAATGAGCAGTTCTTC
TRBV2	TRBD1	TRBJ1-5	-	CASSSRDRVYQPQHF	TGTGCCAGCAGTTCCCGGGACAGGGTCTATCAGCCCCAGCATTTT
TRBV5-4	-	TRBJ2-5	-	CASSLGGSTKETQYF	TGTGCCAGCAGCTTGGGAGGCTCGACCAAAGAGACCCAGTACTTC
TRBV13	-	TRBJ2-5	-	CASSLAPPETQYF	TGTGCCAGCAGCTTGGCCCCCCCAGAGACCCAGTACTTC
TRBV28	TRBD2	TRBJ2-7	once	CASSRRRRVGGSYEQYF	TGTGCCAGCAGTAGGAGGCGGCGTGTGGGAGGGTCCTACGAGCAGTACTTC
TRBV9	TRBD2	TRBJ2-3	-	CASSVSGLTRGDTQYF	TGTGCCAGCAGCGTTTCGGGACTAACTAGGGGAGATACGCAGTATTTT
TRBV19	TRBD1	TRBJ2-5	-	CASRARDRGKETQYF	TGTGCCAGTAGGGCAAGGGACAGGGGGAAAGAGACCCAGTACTTC
TRBV29-1	-	TRBJ2-1	-	CSVAGTHSSYNEQFF	TGCAGCGTTGCCGGGACACACAGCTCCTACAATGAGCAGTTCTTC
TRBV7-6	TRBD1	TRBJ2-3	-	CASSPMAGQGADTQYF	TGTGCCAGCAGCCCCATGGCGGGACAGGGGGCAGATACGCAGTATTTT
TRBV7-8	TRBD2	TRBJ2-3	-	CASSPPSGRSVGTDTQYF	TGTGCCAGCAGCCCCCCTAGCGGGAGATCGGTGGGCACAGATACGCAGTATTTT
TRBV7-6	TRBD2	TRBJ2-5	-	CASTLGAGGGAETQYF	TGTGCCAGCACCTTGGGAGCGGGAGGTGGCGCAGAGACCCAGTACTTC
TRBV2	TRBD2	TRBJ2-1	few	CASSYSGLAGVYNEQFF	TGTGCCAGCAGTTACTCTGGACTAGCGGGTGTCTACAATGAGCAGTTCTTC
TRBV2	-	TRBJ2-7	-	CASSRFDYLSYEQYF	TGTGCCAGCAGTCGATTCGACTATCTCTCCTACGAGCAGTACTTC
TRBV19	-	TRBJ2-5	-	CASSMRGGAGFVRFQETQYF	TGTGCCAGTAGTATGAGGGGCGGTGCAGGGTTTGTAAGGTTTCAAGAGACCCAGTACTTC
TRBV28	-	TRBJ1-1	-	CASKVNTEAFF	TGTGCCAGCAAGGTGAACACTGAAGCTTTCTTT
TRBV2	TRBD1	TRBJ2-7	-	CASSLKWTGMDGRGYEQYF	TGTGCCAGCAGCCTTAAATGGACAGGGATGGACGGGAGAGGTTACGAGCAGTACTTC
TRBV4-3	-	TRBJ1-4	-	CASSQGPNEKLFF	TGCGCCAGCAGCCAGGGACCTAATGAAAAACTGTTTTTT
TRBV19	TRBD1	TRBJ1-3	-	CASSKGQGVLGNTIYF	TGTGCCAGTAGTAAAGGACAGGGCGTGCTTGGAAACACCATATATTTT
TRBV7-9	-	TRBJ1-1	-	CASSLSRRDTEAFF	TGTGCCAGCAGCTTAAGTAGGAGGGACACTGAAGCTTTCTTT
TRBV5-4	TRBD2	TRBJ2-3	once	CASSLAPLAGQGLDTQYF	TGTGCCAGCAGCTTGGCTCCTCTAGCGGGTCAAGGGTTGGATACGCAGTATTTT
TRBV10-2	-	TRBJ2-1	-	CASSEEASAYNEQFF	TGCGCCAGCAGTGAGGAGGCCAGCGCCTACAATGAGCAGTTCTTC
TRBV7-2	TRBD2	TRBJ2-5	-	CASSSTLAGASETQYF	TGTGCCAGCAGCTCTACACTAGCGGGAGCTTCAGAGACCCAGTACTTC
TRBV28	TRBD2	TRBJ2-5	-	CASSFASGRETQYF	TGTGCCAGCAGTTTCGCTAGCGGGAGGGAGACCCAGTACTTC
TRBV5-1	-	TRBJ2-7	-	CASSPNPGTPSYEQYF	TGCGCCAGCAGCCCGAACCCCGGGACTCCGTCCTACGAGCAGTACTTC
TRBV5-1	-	TRBJ1-2	-	CASSLDPGRTHYGYTF	TGCGCCAGCAGCTTGGATCCGGGGAGGACTCACTATGGCTACACCTTC
TRBV19	TRBD1	TRBJ1-2	-	CASSTQGQGKSNYGYTF	TGTGCCAGTAGTACCCAGGGACAGGGAAAATCTAACTATGGCTACACCTTC
TRBV5-8	-	TRBJ1-3	-	CASRIAAGNTIYF	TGTGCCAGCAGAATAGCTGCTGGAAACACCATATATTTT
TRBV7-8	-	TRBJ1-5	-	CASSLQGLDQPQHF	TGTGCCAGCAGCTTACAGGGGCTGGACCAGCCCCAGCATTTT
TRBV7-8	-	TRBJ2-6	-	CASSPLDSSGANVLTF	TGTGCCAGCAGCCCGCTGGACAGCTCTGGGGCCAACGTCCTGACTTTC
TRBV4-1	-	TRBJ1-2	-	CASSQEGGLKNYGYTF	TGCGCCAGCAGCCAAGAAGGTGGGTTGAAAAACTATGGCTACACCTTC
TRBV11-3	TRBD1	TRBJ2-7	-	CASSARGTGVNEQYF	TGTGCCAGCAGCGCGAGAGGGACAGGGGTCAACGAGCAGTACTTC
TRBV5-1	-	TRBJ2-1	once	CASNQWDNYNEQFF	TGCGCCAGCAATCAGTGGGACAACTACAATGAGCAGTTCTTC
TRBV2	TRBD2	TRBJ2-5	-	CASSEGGRKEETQYF	TGTGCCAGCAGTGAAGGCGGGAGGAAGGAAGAGACCCAGTACTTC
TRBV14	-	TRBJ2-1	-	CASSHGSSYNEQFF	TGTGCCAGCAGCCATGGCAGCTCCTACAATGAGCAGTTCTTC
TRBV7-2	-	TRBJ2-2	-	CASSLVLVSPGELFF	TGTGCCAGCAGCTTAGTTCTGGTTAGCCCCGGGGAGCTGTTTTTT
TRBV10-3	TRBD2	TRBJ2-3	-	CAISGAGAAETQYF	TGTGCCATCAGCGGAGCGGGAGCGGCGGAAACGCAGTATTTT